The entry that follows covers one T cell receptor (beta chain) sequence. The antigen remains unidentified. Sequencing targeted expressed TCRB transcripts, as all isolated RNA had been reverse transcribed. The method was immunoSEQ multiplex PCR; TCRdb's version includes in-frame clones alone and lacks a portion of them. The sample consists of hundreds of thousands of clones, about an eighth of them appearing once. CDR1 and CDR2 (germline): MGHRA, YSYEKL. This CDR3 spans 20 amino acids. The trim removed 0 bases at V and 0 bases at J, leaving 13 bases unmatched. The data were taken from a study of beta chain features in type 1 diabetes. Study background: Taken together, all samples contributed 107,917,701 examined sorted cells.

Using CD45RO/CCR7/CD25/CD127/CD95/CD27, CD4+ naive, central memory, regulatory and stem cell-like memory cells were sorted. Notes on the study in general: A moderate, significant TCRB CDR3 shortening appeared in type 1 diabetes across four CD4+ subsets.

The TCR was taken from a man between 18 and 35 years old with type 1 diabetes. The chain links TRBV4-1 to TRBJ1-4; 7 nucleotides match TRBD1. The sample taken for sequencing was naive CD4+ T cells from blood. CDR3 DNA sequence: TGCGCCAGCAGCCAAGACCTACCCGGGACAGCAGTTGCAACTAATGAAAAACTGTTTTTT. Its translation is CASSQDLPGTAVATNEKLFF.